This T cell receptor beta chain was sequenced during a study of PD-L1 blockade in urothelial cancer. Study-level information: Blood samples had a median of 141,255 T cells, 80,000 to 85,000 unique TCRs, and clonality roughly 0.073.

Comments on this clone: Its antigen is unidentified.

Synthetic spike-ins, TCR analog templates, were added into each PCR. Sequencing was performed with immunoSEQ multiplex PCR; in TCRdb, only in-frame clones are kept and a portion is missing. Among 100,000 or so clones listed, approximately 85% were seen once. This CDR3 spans 14 amino acids. CDR1 and CDR2 from the germline V gene are SGHRS and YFSETQ. Trimming removed 4 bases from V and 5 bases from J; junction bases left unmatched: 6. General study results and limits: Pretreatment TCR clonality in blood under the median foretold superior survival.

The cohort comprised individuals with locally advanced or metastatic urothelial carcinoma. This sequence joins TRBV5-1 and TRBJ2-5; TRBD2 agrees at 9 bases. The clonotype comes from a man in his fifties or sixties with urothelial cancer. The source was PBMCs, collected around atezolizumab (anti-PD-L1) treatment. CDR3 DNA: TGCGCCAGCAGCATAGCGGGAGTTCGGGAGACCCAGTACTTC. It codes for CASSIAGVRETQYF.